This T cell receptor (beta chain) was captured by sequencing in a study of cytomegalovirus exposure and HLA in healthy donors. The PCR contained 60 Vbeta and 13 Jbeta primers. Profiling relied on immunoSEQ multiplex PCR, and the TCRdb table lists in-frame clones only, not all of them. The repertoire consists of 150,000 to 200,000 clones, with roughly four fifths occurring once and the leading ten covering more than 0.8%. The count of this clone is one. The CDR3 sequence is 12 residues long. V was clipped by 7 bases and J by 5 bases, with 9 bases between them. Germline CDR1 and CDR2: MNHNY and SVGAGI (reference sequence).

This rearrangement joins TRBV6-6 to TRBJ2-1; D gene unclear. Material for sequencing was PBMCs. The TCR was taken from a woman aged 40 to 55 in good health and CMV-seronegative. The CDR3 reads CASTLPDNEQFF. The DNA of the CDR3 is TGTGCCAGCACCCTTCCTGACAATGAGCAGTTCTTC.